This TCR beta chain was recorded in a study of CD8+CD57+ T cells in acquired aplastic anemia. Across the whole study: Each DNA sample taken from sorted CD4+ and CD8+ cells came to 3 to 4 ug on average.

This CDR3 has 15 residues. Germline loops: CDR1 DFQATT, CDR2 SNEGSKA (reference sequence). This clonotype appeared once. Its antigen is not known. Just one base apart from a much larger clone, this may be a read error. Study-level results: CD8+ Simpson's diversity did not differ significantly between patients and controls. Patients and controls shared 25 to 30 CD8+ CDR3 sequences.

Genomic DNA constituted the template upon which TCR beta VDJ and CDR3 profiling was performed. MiXCR, applied by TCRdb to the reads, yields one record per CDR3 protein. The sample lists 150,000 to 200,000 distinct CDR3 sequences; 64% were seen once. The clonotype comes from a human donor with severe aplastic anemia or a healthy control (not recorded which). This rearrangement joins TRBV20-1 to TRBJ2-3; a weak D match, TRBD1 (5 bases). The DNA end is more similar to TRBJ1-5, so the J call may be wrong. Sequencing used sorted CD4+, CD8+, or CD8+CD57+ T cells (not recorded which) from PBMCs. The CDR3 reads CSARGLAGATDTQHF. In DNA, the CDR3 is TGCAGCGCTAGGGGACTAGCGGGAGCCACAGATACGCAGCATTTT.